This T cell receptor (beta chain) was recorded in a study of tumor-infiltrating lymphocytes in primary liver carcinoma. Study-wide background: Both sexes were represented among patients, who were 30 to 69 years old. Each of the samples returned roughly 3.65 to 8 million productive TCRbeta reads (a yield similar across tissue types).

V was cut by 4 bases and J by 12 bases, with 10 bases left in between. The CDR3 extends over 11 amino acids. The germline CDR1 and CDR2 sequences are MDHEN and SYDVKM. For this clonotype: Its target is unknown.

The authors took blood RNA from unsorted whole blood and also extracted germline DNA. Study-wide findings and caveats: The study found a significantly higher top-250-clone fraction in tumors than in blood (p = 0.039). Pairs comparing tumor with adjacent tissue or blood overlapped less than pairs drawn from tumor regions.

With around 500 ng total RNA as template and a constant-region primer, TCR beta cDNA was made. Three nested multiplex PCR rounds, a slightly modified ARM-PCR, produced the libraries for TCR beta. TRBV1-TRBV30 forward primers and a C-beta reverse primer were used in the first two PCR rounds, which each ran for 9 to 10 cycles. TCRdb re-analysed the multiplex PCR reads in MiXCR, keeping a single row per CDR3 protein. This sample has roughly 330,000 distinct CDR3 sequences; around 60% occur once, and the top ten carry about 6%. The chain has TRBV28 and TRBJ1-5; unclear D gene. The sequenced material came from peripheral blood. The receptor comes from a man aged 40-50 years with primary liver carcinoma and hepatitis B virus infection. The CDR3 spells CASSSPELQHF. As DNA, the CDR3 is TGTGCCAGCAGTTCCCCGGAGCTCCAGCATTTT.